A single sample is the source of the 22 T cell receptor beta chains below, sequenced in a study of CD8 T cells in ankylosing spondylitis. TCRdb called the 5' RACE reads again in MiXCR, with one record for every CDR3 protein. This sample has some 140,000 distinct CDR3 sequences, with roughly 8% found just once. The sample comprised synovial fluid, either unsorted or a sorted T cell fraction (not recorded which). The receptors come from a male donor with ankylosing spondylitis.

A single count supports this clonotype. A clone one base away is much larger, so this may be a read error. The rearrangement joins TRBV3-1 to TRBJ2-1; TRBD2 matches 13 bases. The CDR3 loop spans 20 amino acids. Germline-derived CDR1 and CDR2 are LGHDT and YNNKEL (reference sequence). The CDR3 reads CATSLSPGLAGHHLHNEQFF. DNA of the CDR3: TGTGCCACCAGCCTATCTCCGGGACTAGCGGGGCACCATCTCCACAATGAGCAGTTCTTC.

This clonotype was seen repeatedly, ten times or more. The chain has TRBV20-1 and TRBJ2-5; D could derive from TRBD1 or TRBD2 (5 bases each). V gave up 6 bases and J gave up 2 bases, with 13 bases separating them. Germline V gene sequence: CDR1 DFQATT, CDR2 SNEGSKA (reference sequence). The CDR3 is made up of 13 amino acids. CDR3 protein: CSAIWDQQETQYF. The DNA of the CDR3 is TGCAGTGCCATCTGGGACCAACAAGAGACCCAGTACTTC.

This clonotype was detected ten times or more. The V and J genes are TRBV12-3 or TRBV12-4 and TRBJ1-3; TRBD1 matches 8 bases. CDR3 length: 14 residues. J gave up 7 bases and V 2 bases, and 4 bases lay outside the gene matches. DNA of the CDR3: TGTGCCAGCAGTTTAAGGGGACAGGACAACACCATATATTTT. Amino acid sequence: CASSLRGQDNTIYF.

The chain joins TRBV18 to TRBJ1-2; a weak D match, TRBD1 (5 bases). Germline V gives CDR1 KGHSH, CDR2 LQKENI. The V end was cut by 0 bases, the J end by 2 bases, with 10 bases between. This CDR3 region has 15 residues. In DNA form, the CDR3 reads TGTGCCAGCTCACCACCGTCGGGACGGAACTATGGCTACACCTTC. Translated: CASSPPSGRNYGYTF.

This chain uses TRBV6-2 or TRBV6-3 with TRBJ2-1, with D possibly matching TRBD2 (5 bases). The CDR3 has 10 residues. The germline V gene encodes CDR1 MNHEY and CDR2 SVGEGT. Trimming removed 9 bases from V and 9 bases from J, with 9 bases in between. This CDR3 reads CARGGAEQFF. In DNA, the CDR3 is TGTGCCAGAGGAGGCGCTGAGCAGTTCTTC.

The sample holds many counts of this clonotype. The chain recombines TRBV7-2 with TRBJ1-6; 7 bases are shared with TRBD1. Germline V gene data show CDR1 as SGHTA and CDR2 as FQGNSA. Germline trimming cut 1 base from V and 10 bases from J; bases unmatched to any gene: 7. There are 15 residues in the CDR3. The CDR3 spells CASSLGTGAGSPLHF. CDR3 DNA sequence: TGTGCCAGCAGCTTAGGCACAGGGGCAGGGTCACCCCTCCACTTT.

This clonotype was detected a few times. The J gene is TRBJ1-5, the V gene TRBV5-1, with D tentatively TRBD1 (5 bases). The germline gives CDR1 SGHRS, CDR2 YFSETQ. Trimming took 1 base from V and 4 from J, leaving 15 bases between them. The CDR3 totals 16 residues. CDR3 in DNA: TGCGCCAGCAGCTTGTGGGGGTTGGACGGGAATCAGCCCCAGCATTTT. This encodes CASSLWGLDGNQPQHF.

The V gene is TRBV7-9, the J gene TRBJ2-3; TRBD1 or TRBD2 may be the D gene (5 bases each). CDR1 SEHNR and CDR2 FQNEAQ come from the germline V gene (reference sequence). The CDR3 loop spans 16 amino acids. Trimming pared 5 bases from V and 3 bases from J, leaving 18 bases between. The CDR3 is CASSNPGRELTDTQYF. For the CDR3, the DNA is TGTGCCAGCAGCAACCCAGGCAGGGAGCTGACAGATACGCAGTATTTT.

This clonotype was seen more than once but under ten times. V usage is TRBV24-1 and J usage is TRBJ2-5, with TRBD2 matching over 9 bases. The V gene's germline CDR1 is KGHDR and CDR2 SFDVKD. V lost 4 bases to trimming and J lost 4 bases; unmatched junction nucleotides: 9. The CDR3 covers 16 residues. CDR3 nucleotide sequence: TGTGCCACCAGTGACCCGAGCGGGGGGTTTACAGAGACCCAGTACTTC. Translating it yields CATSDPSGGFTETQYF.

This clonotype was counted at least ten times. V and J are TRBV3-1 and TRBJ2-7, with D possibly being TRBD2 (5 bases). The germline V and J ends were trimmed by 7 bases and 3 bases, with 13 bases remaining between them. CDR1 is LGHDT, CDR2 YNNKEL, per germline (reference sequence). The CDR3 is 13 amino acids. CDR3 in DNA: TGTGCCAGCAAGGCTAGCCCCGACTACGAGCAGTACTTC. Translating it yields CASKASPDYEQYF.

This clonotype was seen at least ten times. J is TRBJ1-5 and V is TRBV11-2; 7 bases align to TRBD1. Germline CDR1 and CDR2: SGHAT and FQNNGV. The CDR3 sequence is 18 residues long. Trimming at V came to 1 base and at J to 4 bases, leaving 13 bases not matched to a gene. CDR3 amino acids: CASSLGPPGQRSNQPQHF. CDR3 DNA sequence: TGTGCCAGCAGCTTAGGCCCTCCGGGACAGCGTTCAAATCAGCCCCAGCATTTT.

Ten or more counts support this clonotype. The J gene is TRBJ2-2, the V gene TRBV2, with D unclear. The CDR3 extends over 13 amino acids. V was trimmed by 4 bases and J by 3 bases, leaving 6 bases between them. The germline V gene encodes CDR1 SNHLY and CDR2 FYNNEI. As DNA, the CDR3 is TGTGCCAGCAGTGCCCGGGACACCGGGGAGCTGTTTTTT. It is translated as CASSARDTGELFF.

The chain combines TRBV20-1 with TRBJ1-1, with TRBD1 as a possible D gene (5 bases). This CDR3 has 14 residues. Per germline, CDR1 DFQATT and CDR2 SNEGSKA (reference sequence). CDR3 sequence: CTSPKGVLGTEAFF. The CDR3 coding sequence is TGCACCTCCCCGAAAGGGGTATTGGGCACTGAAGCTTTCTTT.

In this sample, this clonotype turned up many times. The chain carries TRBV7-2 and TRBJ2-2, with no clear D. The CDR3 loop spans 14 amino acids. V dropped 5 bases and J dropped 2 bases, with 9 bases sitting between them. Germline CDR1 SGHTA, CDR2 FQGNSA. The CDR3 spells CASSTDVNTGELFF. The CDR3 nucleotides read TGTGCCAGCAGCACGGACGTAAACACCGGGGAGCTGTTTTTT.

Many counts were recorded for this clonotype. The rearrangement uses TRBV4-2 and TRBJ2-2; TRBD1 matches at 9 bases. V lost 0 bases, J lost 5 bases, and 4 bases stayed unmatched. The CDR3 loop spans 16 amino acids. Per germline, CDR1 LGHNA and CDR2 YNFKEQ. CDR3 nucleotide sequence: TGTGCCAGCAGCCAAGATGGGACAGGGAGGACCGGGGAGCTGTTTTTT. The encoded protein is CASSQDGTGRTGELFF.

This sequence joins TRBV5-1 and TRBJ2-7, with a tentative D call TRBD2 (7 bases). CDR3 length: 17 residues. Germline CDR1 and CDR2: SGHRS and YFSETQ. Deletions cut 4 bases from V and 0 bases from J, with 20 bases between. The CDR3 DNA reads as TGCGCCAGCAGCCTGGGACATTCGGGGGGTAGCTCCTACGAGCAGTACTTC. As protein: CASSLGHSGGSSYEQYF.

The chain links TRBV10-2 to TRBJ2-5; TRBD2 is a possible D gene (6 bases). CDR1 WSHSY and CDR2 SAAADI come from the germline V gene. This CDR3 is built from 12 residues. V lost 5 bases and J lost 7, with 11 bases in between. The chain's CDR3 is CASSISRGTQYF. CDR3 coding DNA: TGCGCCAGCAGTATTTCGCGGGGGACCCAGTACTTC.

The chain links TRBV4-1 to TRBJ2-1; 7 bases fit TRBD1. CDR3 length: 17 amino acids. The V gene's germline CDR1 is MGHRA and CDR2 YSYEKL. V shed 3 bases, J shed 1 base, and the junction held 9 bases outside the gene matches. The CDR3 DNA reads TGCGCCAGCAGCCACCTGAGGACAGGTAATTCCTACAATGAGCAGTTCTTC. Encoded protein: CASSHLRTGNSYNEQFF.

This clonotype was counted many times. This chain links TRBV5-1 with TRBJ2-5, with TRBD2 identical over 7 bases. Germline CDR1 is SGHRS and CDR2 is YFSETQ. V shed 2 bases, J shed 2 bases, and the junction held 6 bases outside the gene matches. The CDR3 is 15 residues long. The CDR3 here is CASSFAGTNQETQYF. DNA of the CDR3: TGCGCCAGCAGCTTCGCCGGGACTAATCAAGAGACCCAGTACTTC.

This clonotype appeared many times. The chain carries TRBV7-8 and TRBJ2-7; D uncertain. V was trimmed by 1 base and J by 2 bases, leaving 12 bases between them. The length of the CDR3 is 15 residues. Per germline, CDR1 SGHVS and CDR2 FQNEAQ. The CDR3 region is CASSLVLVPAYEQYF. The CDR3 DNA sequence: TGTGCCAGCAGCTTAGTTTTGGTCCCAGCCTACGAGCAGTACTTC.

This clonotype was counted at least ten times. The V and J genes are TRBV5-5 and TRBJ1-2; 8 bases are a match to TRBD1. CDR1 SGHKS and CDR2 YYEKEE come from the germline V gene (reference sequence). V dropped 4 bases and J dropped 2; count of bases not matched to a gene: 10. CDR3 length: 16 residues. CDR3 nucleotides: TGTGCCAGCAGCCCACGACCGGACAGGGCCAACTATGGCTACACCTTC. It yields the protein CASSPRPDRANYGYTF.

There are a few counts of this clonotype. DNA for the CDR3: TGTGCCTGGAGTACACGAGGACACGGAGCTTTCTTT. This gives the protein CAWSTRGHGAFF. This chain uses TRBV30 with TRBJ1-1, with D possibly matching TRBD1 (5 bases). Per germline, CDR1 GTSNPN and CDR2 SVGIG (reference sequence). CDR3 length: 12 residues. Trimming took off 2 bases at V and 10 bases at J, with 14 bases between the two ends.